This T cell receptor (beta chain) was retrieved from a study of T cells after yellow fever vaccination. Study summary: Researchers used SMART-Seq v4 Ultra Low Input to prepare fractions that had low cell numbers. Whole-study results and caveats: The secondary response showed a weaker magnitude and a faster peak, day 5 versus 15.

About this clonotype: Antigen: not known.

Researchers made TCR cDNA using 5'RACE template switching, and this step added a universal primer site and UMIs. TCRdb analysed the 5' RACE reads with MiXCR anew, one entry per CDR3 protein. This sample has about 160,000 distinct CDR3 sequences; more than 5.5% occur once, and the top ten carry 2.5% to 3%. Source: CD4+ T cells sorted from PBMCs, taken more than 4 days after the first yellow fever vaccination. The clonotype originates from a man aged 18 to 30 who received the YFV17D yellow fever vaccine.

The CDR3 reads CASSPRTGEEKLFF. The CDR3, as DNA: TGTGCCAGCAGCCCACGGACAGGGGAAGAAAAACTGTTTTTT. This chain joins TRBV12-3 or TRBV12-4 and TRBJ1-4, with TRBD1 identical over 9 bases. J gave up 8 bases and V 6 bases, and 7 bases lay outside the gene matches. CDR3 length: 14 residues.